This TCR beta chain was sequenced in a study of blood T cell repertoires in COVID-19. Participants reported their clinical history, and cohort assignment relied on those reports. Per the original data handling: Amplifying reference gene primers gave estimates of nucleated cell counts. Repertoires were generated with immunoSEQ multiplex PCR, while TCRdb's copy carries only in-frame clones and drops some. The V and J calls and clone size are taken from that table; D and trimming were inferred from the DNA. The sample lists about 180,000 clones, about 84% seen once, with 8% to 10% in the top ten. The germline V gene has CDR1 SEHNR and CDR2 FQNEAQ (reference sequence). The CDR3 covers 14 residues. V was cut by 7 bases and J by 4 bases, with 13 bases left in between.

This chain connects TRBV7-9 to TRBJ2-2, with D maybe TRBD1 (6 bases). The sample consisted of PBMCs or T cells enriched from blood (not recorded which). The TCR originated in a woman younger than 45 who had recovered from COVID-19. The CDR3 coding sequence is TGTGCCAGCAACACAGGGTCGAGCACCGGGGAGCTGTTTTTT. It codes for CASNTGSSTGELFF.